This T cell receptor (beta chain) was identified in a study of blood T cell repertoires in COVID-19. Study background: Donors in the United States, Italy and Spain gave samples during acute or convalescent COVID-19. Nucleic acid was either cDNA or gDNA, and it came from T cells, B-cell-depleted T cells, or PBMCs.

This clone was found many times. There are 13 residues in the CDR3. Germline V gene data show CDR1 as LNHDA and CDR2 as SQIVND (reference sequence). The germline V and J ends were trimmed by 7 bases and 6 bases, with 13 bases remaining between them. In the study's own analysis: Reference gene primer amplification yielded estimated nucleated cell counts. Repertoires were generated with immunoSEQ multiplex PCR, while TCRdb's copy carries only in-frame clones and drops some. V and J calls and clone size are given by that table; D and trimming were obtained from the DNA. Among about 110,000 clones listed, 71% were seen once.

The specimen sequenced was peripheral blood. The TCR comes from a human donor with acute or convalescent COVID-19. The donor label of this sample is uncertain. This chain uses TRBV19 with TRBJ1-5, with D hard to call. The CDR3 DNA reads TGTGCCAGTACCCCCAGTGGCCCTCAGCCCCAGCATTTT. Translating it yields CASTPSGPQPQHF.